These T cell receptor beta chains were read from a single sample in a study of T cell responses to AZD1222 COVID-19 vaccine. Data came from immunoSEQ multiplex PCR; TCRdb stores just in-frame clones and leaves some out. Altogether about 270,000 clones are present, approximately 94% being singletons, with the ten largest covering less than 0.65%. The source was peripheral blood, collected 28 days after the second AZD1222 dose. Source of these receptors: an adult who received the AZD1222 COVID-19 vaccine. Both conserved end residues are part of each CDR3. Fields, in order: J gene, D gene, V gene, clone size, CDR3 protein, CDR3 DNA. The D gene is left open where the match is weak. Part of the rows lack a size; the others show once, few, many or a class for expanded clones.

J gene: TRBJ2-7
D gene: -
V gene: TRBV7-9
clone size: -
CDR3 protein: CASSLPYGGNEQYF
CDR3 DNA: TGTGCCAGCAGCTTACCCTATGGGGGTAACGAGCAGTACTTC

J gene: TRBJ1-4
D gene: -
V gene: TRBV4-1
clone size: -
CDR3 protein: CASSQVVREKLFF
CDR3 DNA: TGCGCCAGCAGCCAGGTCGTGCGGGAAAAACTGTTTTTT

J gene: TRBJ2-3
D gene: TRBD2
V gene: TRBV3-1/TRBV3-2
clone size: -
CDR3 protein: CASSRGSSGRLADTQYF
CDR3 DNA: TGTGCCAGCAGCCGGGGGAGTAGCGGGAGGTTGGCAGATACGCAGTATTTT

J gene: TRBJ2-7
D gene: -
V gene: TRBV15
clone size: -
CDR3 protein: CATSRDLGVTYEQYF
CDR3 DNA: TGTGCCACCAGCAGAGATCTAGGGGTAACCTACGAGCAGTACTTC

J gene: TRBJ1-5
D gene: -
V gene: TRBV12-3/TRBV12-4
clone size: -
CDR3 protein: CASARGGNQPQHF
CDR3 DNA: TGTGCCAGCGCCCGGGGGGGTAATCAGCCCCAGCATTTT

J gene: TRBJ2-7
D gene: TRBD2
V gene: TRBV30
clone size: once
CDR3 protein: CAWSKGAGGLHEQYF
CDR3 DNA: TGTGCCTGGAGTAAGGGGGCGGGAGGGCTCCACGAGCAGTACTTC

J gene: TRBJ2-1
D gene: TRBD2
V gene: TRBV7-3
clone size: -
CDR3 protein: CASSFSGGRSYNEQFF
CDR3 DNA: TGTGCCAGCAGCTTTAGCGGGGGGCGCTCCTACAATGAGCAGTTCTTC

J gene: TRBJ1-1
D gene: -
V gene: TRBV7-9
clone size: -
CDR3 protein: CASSYGHAAEAFF
CDR3 DNA: TGTGCCAGCAGCTACGGGCACGCGGCCGAAGCTTTCTTT

J gene: TRBJ2-3
D gene: -
V gene: TRBV29-1
clone size: -
CDR3 protein: CSVEPGAIPTDTQYF
CDR3 DNA: TGCAGCGTTGAACCAGGGGCCATCCCCACAGATACGCAGTATTTT

J gene: TRBJ2-2
D gene: -
V gene: TRBV6-6
clone size: -
CDR3 protein: CASSSGELFF
CDR3 DNA: TGTGCCAGCAGTTCCGGGGAGCTGTTTTTT

J gene: TRBJ1-1
D gene: -
V gene: TRBV11-3
clone size: -
CDR3 protein: CASSRKAGTEAFF
CDR3 DNA: TGTGCCAGCAGCCGCAAGGCAGGCACTGAAGCTTTCTTT

J gene: TRBJ1-1
D gene: -
V gene: TRBV3-1/TRBV3-2
clone size: -
CDR3 protein: CASSHQITGTEAFF
CDR3 DNA: TGTGCCAGCAGCCACCAAATTACCGGCACTGAAGCTTTCTTT

J gene: TRBJ1-2
D gene: -
V gene: TRBV6-5
clone size: -
CDR3 protein: CASSYDPGVGNGYTF
CDR3 DNA: TGTGCCAGCAGTTACGATCCCGGGGTGGGGAATGGCTACACCTTC

J gene: TRBJ2-4
D gene: -
V gene: TRBV9
clone size: -
CDR3 protein: CASSSHGDKNIQYF
CDR3 DNA: TGTGCCAGCAGCTCCCACGGGGATAAAAACATTCAGTACTTC

J gene: TRBJ2-3
D gene: -
V gene: TRBV19
clone size: -
CDR3 protein: CASSGWTDEAQYF
CDR3 DNA: TGTGCCAGTAGTGGATGGACTGACGAGGCGCAGTATTTT

J gene: TRBJ1-2
D gene: -
V gene: TRBV5-8
clone size: -
CDR3 protein: CASSPLSGANYGYTF
CDR3 DNA: TGTGCCAGCAGCCCCCTTTCCGGAGCTAACTATGGCTACACCTTC

J gene: TRBJ2-7
D gene: TRBD1
V gene: TRBV11-2
clone size: -
CDR3 protein: CASSSLRDRTYEQYF
CDR3 DNA: TGTGCCAGCAGCTCACTCCGGGACAGAACCTACGAGCAGTACTTC

J gene: TRBJ1-2
D gene: TRBD1
V gene: TRBV19
clone size: once
CDR3 protein: CASRYLRDRDHGYTF
CDR3 DNA: TGTGCCAGTAGATACCTTCGGGACAGGGACCATGGCTACACCTTC

J gene: TRBJ2-6
D gene: -
V gene: TRBV5-1
clone size: -
CDR3 protein: CASSLASGPSGANVLTF
CDR3 DNA: TGCGCCAGCAGCTTGGCCTCAGGGCCCTCTGGGGCCAACGTCCTGACTTTC

J gene: TRBJ1-2
D gene: -
V gene: TRBV19
clone size: -
CDR3 protein: CASSPRSANYGYTF
CDR3 DNA: TGTGCCAGTAGTCCTAGGTCAGCTAACTATGGCTACACCTTC

J gene: TRBJ2-1
D gene: -
V gene: TRBV19
clone size: -
CDR3 protein: CASSIDRPTPHRISGPEQFF
CDR3 DNA: TGTGCCAGTAGTATAGATCGACCCACCCCTCATAGGATTTCCGGGCCGGAGCAGTTCTTC

J gene: TRBJ2-6
D gene: TRBD1
V gene: TRBV2
clone size: -
CDR3 protein: CASSQTGSGANVLTF
CDR3 DNA: TGTGCCAGCAGCCAGACAGGGTCCGGGGCCAACGTCCTGACTTTC

J gene: TRBJ2-1
D gene: -
V gene: TRBV6-1
clone size: -
CDR3 protein: CASSERWSSYNEQFF
CDR3 DNA: TGTGCCAGCAGTGAGAGATGGAGCTCCTACAATGAGCAGTTCTTC

J gene: TRBJ1-1
D gene: -
V gene: TRBV2
clone size: -
CDR3 protein: CASSVEAMNTEAFF
CDR3 DNA: TGTGCCAGCAGTGTTGAGGCCATGAACACTGAAGCTTTCTTT

J gene: TRBJ2-7
D gene: TRBD1
V gene: TRBV5-4
clone size: -
CDR3 protein: CASSADRGYEQYF
CDR3 DNA: TGTGCCAGCAGCGCGGACAGGGGCTACGAGCAGTACTTC

J gene: TRBJ1-5
D gene: -
V gene: TRBV7-2
clone size: -
CDR3 protein: CASSSSTSNQPQHF
CDR3 DNA: TGTGCCAGCAGCTCAAGCACAAGCAATCAGCCCCAGCATTTT

J gene: TRBJ2-2
D gene: TRBD2
V gene: TRBV7-8
clone size: -
CDR3 protein: CASSLGTSGRLATGELFF
CDR3 DNA: TGTGCCAGCAGCTTGGGGACTAGCGGGAGGTTGGCCACCGGGGAGCTGTTTTTT

J gene: TRBJ2-2
D gene: -
V gene: TRBV4-3
clone size: -
CDR3 protein: CASSQAGSFTGELFF
CDR3 DNA: TGCGCCAGCAGCCAAGCCGGGTCGTTCACCGGGGAGCTGTTTTTT

J gene: TRBJ1-5
D gene: -
V gene: TRBV6-5
clone size: -
CDR3 protein: CASTQQLGQPQHF
CDR3 DNA: TGTGCCAGCACACAACAACTGGGACAGCCCCAGCATTTT

J gene: TRBJ2-7
D gene: -
V gene: TRBV5-4
clone size: -
CDR3 protein: CASSGPGPLYEQYF
CDR3 DNA: TGTGCCAGCAGCGGTCCGGGACCACTCTACGAGCAGTACTTC

J gene: TRBJ1-5
D gene: -
V gene: TRBV12-3/TRBV12-4
clone size: -
CDR3 protein: CASRTGPHGPQHF
CDR3 DNA: TGTGCCAGCAGAACCGGACCCCATGGGCCCCAGCATTTT

J gene: TRBJ2-7
D gene: TRBD2
V gene: TRBV10-3
clone size: -
CDR3 protein: CAISEEAGGYEQYF
CDR3 DNA: TGTGCCATCAGTGAGGAAGCGGGAGGCTACGAGCAGTACTTC

J gene: TRBJ2-3
D gene: TRBD2
V gene: TRBV28
clone size: -
CDR3 protein: CASSLSRLAGGTDTQYF
CDR3 DNA: TGTGCCAGCAGTTTAAGTCGGCTAGCGGGGGGCACAGATACGCAGTATTTT

J gene: TRBJ2-7
D gene: TRBD1
V gene: TRBV27
clone size: -
CDR3 protein: CASSLGTGRTYEQYF
CDR3 DNA: TGTGCCAGCAGTTTGGGGACAGGGAGGACTTACGAGCAGTACTTC

J gene: TRBJ2-2
D gene: TRBD2
V gene: TRBV9
clone size: -
CDR3 protein: CASSVAPGLATGELFF
CDR3 DNA: TGTGCCAGCAGCGTAGCTCCCGGACTAGCGACCGGGGAGCTGTTTTTT

J gene: TRBJ1-6
D gene: -
V gene: TRBV7-5
clone size: -
CDR3 protein: CARSLKISGRSNSPLHF
CDR3 DNA: TGTGCCAGAAGCTTAAAGATCTCGGGCAGATCGAATTCACCCCTCCACTTT

J gene: TRBJ2-3
D gene: TRBD2
V gene: TRBV7-6
clone size: -
CDR3 protein: CASSQREHRDTQYF
CDR3 DNA: TGTGCCAGCAGCCAGCGGGAGCATAGAGATACGCAGTATTTT

J gene: TRBJ2-1
D gene: -
V gene: TRBV5-1
clone size: -
CDR3 protein: CASSLILGVAAYNEQFF
CDR3 DNA: TGCGCCAGCAGCTTGATCTTGGGGGTAGCGGCCTACAATGAGCAGTTCTTC

J gene: TRBJ2-5
D gene: -
V gene: TRBV10-3
clone size: -
CDR3 protein: CAISELGETQYF
CDR3 DNA: TGTGCCATCAGTGAGTTGGGAGAGACCCAGTACTTC

J gene: TRBJ1-6
D gene: -
V gene: TRBV5-6
clone size: -
CDR3 protein: CASSYTGGASPLHF
CDR3 DNA: TGTGCCAGCAGCTATACGGGGGGCGCTTCACCCCTCCACTTT

J gene: TRBJ1-1
D gene: TRBD1
V gene: TRBV20-1
clone size: -
CDR3 protein: CSPTGGTEAFF
CDR3 DNA: TGCAGCCCTACAGGGGGCACTGAAGCTTTCTTT

J gene: TRBJ1-6
D gene: -
V gene: TRBV28
clone size: -
CDR3 protein: CASSPGGALPRSPLHF
CDR3 DNA: TGTGCCAGCAGCCCGGGGGGGGCCCTGCCGAGGTCACCCCTCCACTTT

J gene: TRBJ1-1
D gene: -
V gene: TRBV27
clone size: -
CDR3 protein: CASSSQGGGVGGAFF
CDR3 DNA: TGTGCCAGCAGTTCCCAGGGTGGGGGTGTTGGGGGAGCTTTCTTT

J gene: TRBJ1-1
D gene: -
V gene: TRBV3-1/TRBV3-2
clone size: -
CDR3 protein: CASSQVSGSRTEAFF
CDR3 DNA: TGTGCCAGCAGCCAAGTATCCGGATCGCGCACTGAAGCTTTCTTT

J gene: TRBJ1-1
D gene: -
V gene: TRBV3-1/TRBV3-2
clone size: -
CDR3 protein: CASSQAGRGAEAFF
CDR3 DNA: TGTGCCAGCAGCCAAGCCGGGCGGGGAGCTGAAGCTTTCTTT

J gene: TRBJ1-1
D gene: -
V gene: TRBV6-1
clone size: few
CDR3 protein: CASSEAVGRNTEAFF
CDR3 DNA: TGTGCCAGCAGTGAAGCGGTGGGGAGGAACACTGAAGCTTTCTTT

J gene: TRBJ2-2
D gene: -
V gene: TRBV6-5
clone size: -
CDR3 protein: CASSYSAAGELFF
CDR3 DNA: TGTGCCAGCAGTTACTCGGCGGCCGGGGAGCTGTTTTTT

J gene: TRBJ2-6
D gene: -
V gene: TRBV5-4
clone size: -
CDR3 protein: CASSLGGSGANVLTF
CDR3 DNA: TGTGCCAGCAGCTTGGGGGGCTCTGGGGCCAACGTCCTGACTTTC

J gene: TRBJ2-2
D gene: TRBD1
V gene: TRBV15
clone size: -
CDR3 protein: CATSRAPPGQGGFGELFF
CDR3 DNA: TGTGCCACCAGCAGAGCCCCCCCTGGACAGGGGGGGTTCGGGGAGCTGTTTTTT

J gene: TRBJ1-5
D gene: TRBD1
V gene: TRBV6-4
clone size: -
CDR3 protein: CASSESRTGIGQPQHF
CDR3 DNA: TGTGCCAGCAGTGAGTCCCGGACAGGTATCGGTCAGCCCCAGCATTTT

J gene: TRBJ2-5
D gene: TRBD2
V gene: TRBV19
clone size: -
CDR3 protein: CASSIGGLAGQETQYF
CDR3 DNA: TGTGCCAGTAGTATCGGGGGACTAGCGGGCCAAGAGACCCAGTACTTC

J gene: TRBJ2-7
D gene: TRBD1
V gene: TRBV10-2
clone size: -
CDR3 protein: CASNDRASAYEQYF
CDR3 DNA: TGCGCCAGCAATGACAGGGCGTCCGCCTACGAGCAGTACTTC

J gene: TRBJ1-4
D gene: -
V gene: TRBV9
clone size: -
CDR3 protein: CASSVDSGQFEKLFF
CDR3 DNA: TGTGCCAGCAGCGTAGACAGCGGGCAGTTTGAAAAACTGTTTTTT

J gene: TRBJ1-1
D gene: -
V gene: TRBV24-1
clone size: -
CDR3 protein: CATSDLQTDGAFF
CDR3 DNA: TGTGCCACCAGTGATTTGCAGACAGATGGGGCTTTCTTT

J gene: TRBJ1-3
D gene: -
V gene: TRBV6-5
clone size: -
CDR3 protein: CASSYSLSGNTIYF
CDR3 DNA: TGTGCCAGCAGTTACAGCCTCTCTGGAAACACCATATATTTT

J gene: TRBJ2-7
D gene: -
V gene: TRBV6-6
clone size: -
CDR3 protein: CASSYSASSYEQYF
CDR3 DNA: TGTGCCAGCAGTTACTCTGCCAGCTCCTACGAGCAGTACTTC

J gene: TRBJ1-2
D gene: TRBD1
V gene: TRBV2
clone size: -
CDR3 protein: CASRTGGRYGYTF
CDR3 DNA: TGTGCCAGCCGGACAGGGGGGCGATATGGCTACACCTTC